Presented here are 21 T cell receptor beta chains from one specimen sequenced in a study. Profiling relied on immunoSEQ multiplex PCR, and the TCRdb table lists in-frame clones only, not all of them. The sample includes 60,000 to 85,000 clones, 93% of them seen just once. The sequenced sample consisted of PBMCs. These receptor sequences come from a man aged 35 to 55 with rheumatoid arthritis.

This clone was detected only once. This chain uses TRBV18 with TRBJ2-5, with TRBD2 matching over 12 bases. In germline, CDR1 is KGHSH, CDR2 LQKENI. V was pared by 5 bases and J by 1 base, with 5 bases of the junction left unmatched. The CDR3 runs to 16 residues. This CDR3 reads CASSSLTSGSQETQYF. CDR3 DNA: TGTGCCAGCTCATCTCTGACTAGCGGGAGCCAAGAGACCCAGTACTTC.

The CDR3 DNA reads as TGTGCCAGCATGCTTACAGGGGTAGAGACTGAAGCTTTCTTT. Translating gives CASMLTGVETEAFF. The rearrangement uses TRBV6-5 and TRBJ1-1; 7 nucleotides line up with TRBD1. Trimming at V came to 7 bases and at J to 5 bases, leaving 10 bases not matched to a gene. The CDR3 runs 14 residues. The germline CDR1 and CDR2 sequences are MNHEY and SVGAGI.

CDR3 amino acids: CASSPSDRSNQPQHF. CDR3 bases: TGCGCCAGCAGCCCCTCGGACAGGAGCAATCAGCCCCAGCATTTT. V and J are TRBV5-1 and TRBJ1-5, with 7 nucleotides matching TRBD1. The V gene's germline CDR1 is SGHRS and CDR2 YFSETQ. The CDR3 has 15 amino acids. Trimming cost V 4 bases and J 1 base; bases outside gene matches: 5.

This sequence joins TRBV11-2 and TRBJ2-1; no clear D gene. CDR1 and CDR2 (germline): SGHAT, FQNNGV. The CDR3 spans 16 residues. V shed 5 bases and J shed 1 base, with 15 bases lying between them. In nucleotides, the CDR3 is TGTGCCAGCAGCGACCGGGCGGACCGTTCCTACAATGAGCAGTTCTTC. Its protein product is CASSDRADRSYNEQFF. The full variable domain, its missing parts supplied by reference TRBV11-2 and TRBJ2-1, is EAGVAQSPRYKIIEKRQSVAFWCNPISGHATLYWYQQILGQGPKLLIQFQNNGVVDDSQLPKDRFSAERLKGVDSTLKIQPAKLEDSAVYLCASSDRADRSYNEQFFGPGTRLTVL.

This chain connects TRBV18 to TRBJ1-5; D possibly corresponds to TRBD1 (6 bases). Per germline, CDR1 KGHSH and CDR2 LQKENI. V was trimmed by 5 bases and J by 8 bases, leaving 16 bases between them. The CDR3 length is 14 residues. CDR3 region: CASSARTDAEPQHF. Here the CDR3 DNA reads TGTGCCAGCTCAGCGAGGACAGATGCTGAGCCCCAGCATTTT. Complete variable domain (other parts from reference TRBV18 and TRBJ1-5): NAGVMQNPRHLVRRRGQEARLRCSPMKGHSHVYWYRQLPEEGLKFMVYLQKENIIDESGMPKERFSAEFPKEGPSILRIQQVVRGDSAAYFCASSARTDAEPQHFGDGTRLSIL.

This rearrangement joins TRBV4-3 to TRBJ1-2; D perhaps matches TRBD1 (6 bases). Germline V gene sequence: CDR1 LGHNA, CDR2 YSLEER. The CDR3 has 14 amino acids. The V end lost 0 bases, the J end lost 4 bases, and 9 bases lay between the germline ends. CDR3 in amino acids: CASSQDQGRYGYTF. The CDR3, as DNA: TGCGCCAGCAGCCAAGATCAGGGGCGCTATGGCTACACCTTC.

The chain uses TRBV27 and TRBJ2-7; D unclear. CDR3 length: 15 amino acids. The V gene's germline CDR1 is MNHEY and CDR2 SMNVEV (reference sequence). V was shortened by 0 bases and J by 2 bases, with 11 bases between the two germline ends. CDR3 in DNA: TGTGCCAGCAGTTTATCCGACTCCCCAACCTACGAGCAGTACTTC. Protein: CASSLSDSPTYEQYF.

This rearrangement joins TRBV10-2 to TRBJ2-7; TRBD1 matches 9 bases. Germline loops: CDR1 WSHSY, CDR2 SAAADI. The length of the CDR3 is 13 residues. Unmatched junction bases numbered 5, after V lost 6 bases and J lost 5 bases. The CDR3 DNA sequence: TGCGCCAGCAGCCAACAGGGGGCCCACGAGCAGTACTTC. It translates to CASSQQGAHEQYF.

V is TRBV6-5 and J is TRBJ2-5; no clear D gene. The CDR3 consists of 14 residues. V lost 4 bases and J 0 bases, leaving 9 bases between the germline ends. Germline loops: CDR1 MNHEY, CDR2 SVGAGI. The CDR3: CASSFLRNQETQYF. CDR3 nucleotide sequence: TGTGCCAGCAGTTTTCTGAGGAACCAAGAGACCCAGTACTTC.

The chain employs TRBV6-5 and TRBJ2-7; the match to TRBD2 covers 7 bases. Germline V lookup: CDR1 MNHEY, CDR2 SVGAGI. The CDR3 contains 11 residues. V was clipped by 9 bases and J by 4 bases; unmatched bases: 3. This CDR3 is CASGGGYEQYF. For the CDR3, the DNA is TGTGCCAGTGGGGGGGGATACGAGCAGTACTTC.

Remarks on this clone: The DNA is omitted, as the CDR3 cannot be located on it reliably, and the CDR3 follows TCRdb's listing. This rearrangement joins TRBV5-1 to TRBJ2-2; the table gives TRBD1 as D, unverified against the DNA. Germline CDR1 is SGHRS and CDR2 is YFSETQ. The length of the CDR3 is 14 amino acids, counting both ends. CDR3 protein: CASSGQGLSWELFF.

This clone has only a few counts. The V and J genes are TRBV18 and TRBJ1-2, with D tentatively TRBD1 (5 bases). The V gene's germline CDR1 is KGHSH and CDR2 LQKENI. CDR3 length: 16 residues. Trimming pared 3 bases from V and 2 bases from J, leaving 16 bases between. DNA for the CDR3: TGTGCCAGCTCACCTACGGAGACTGAGGGGAACTATGGCTACACCTTC. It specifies CASSPTETEGNYGYTF.

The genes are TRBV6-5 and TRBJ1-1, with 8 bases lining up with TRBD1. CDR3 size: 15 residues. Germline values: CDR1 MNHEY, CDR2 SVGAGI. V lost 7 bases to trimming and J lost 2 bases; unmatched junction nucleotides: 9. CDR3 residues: CASTHAGTGNTEAFF. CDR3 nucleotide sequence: TGTGCCAGCACCCACGCCGGGACAGGAAACACTGAAGCTTTCTTT.

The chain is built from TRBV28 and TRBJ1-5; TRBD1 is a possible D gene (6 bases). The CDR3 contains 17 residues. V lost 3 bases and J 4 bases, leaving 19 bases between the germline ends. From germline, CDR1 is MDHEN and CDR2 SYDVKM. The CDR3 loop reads CASSFIWGQGSNQPQHF. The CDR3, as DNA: TGTGCCAGCAGTTTTATCTGGGGCCAGGGGTCAAATCAGCCCCAGCATTTT.

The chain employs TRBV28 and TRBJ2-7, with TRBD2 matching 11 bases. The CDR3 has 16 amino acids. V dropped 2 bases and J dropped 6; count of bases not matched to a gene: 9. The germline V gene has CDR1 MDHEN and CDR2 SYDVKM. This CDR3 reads CASSLGPGLAGGEQYF. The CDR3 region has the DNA TGTGCCAGCAGTTTAGGACCTGGGCTAGCGGGAGGCGAGCAGTACTTC.

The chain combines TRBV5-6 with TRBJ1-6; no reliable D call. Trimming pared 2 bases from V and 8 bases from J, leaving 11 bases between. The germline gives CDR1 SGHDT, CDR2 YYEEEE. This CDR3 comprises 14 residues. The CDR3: CASSFGRTYSPLHF. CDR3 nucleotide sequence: TGTGCCAGCAGCTTTGGGAGGACTTATTCACCCCTCCACTTT. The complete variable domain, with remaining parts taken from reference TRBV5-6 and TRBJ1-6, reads DAGVTQSPTHLIKTRGQQVTLRCSPKSGHDTVSWYQQALGQGPQFIFQYYEEEERQRGNFPDRFSGHQFPNYSSELNVNALLLGDSALYLCASSFGRTYSPLHFGNGTRLTVT.

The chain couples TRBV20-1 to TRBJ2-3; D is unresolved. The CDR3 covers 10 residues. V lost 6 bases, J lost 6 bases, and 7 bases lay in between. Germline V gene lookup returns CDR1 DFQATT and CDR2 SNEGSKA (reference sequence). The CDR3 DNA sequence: TGCAGTGCCCAGACTGATACGCAGTATTTT. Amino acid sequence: CSAQTDTQYF.

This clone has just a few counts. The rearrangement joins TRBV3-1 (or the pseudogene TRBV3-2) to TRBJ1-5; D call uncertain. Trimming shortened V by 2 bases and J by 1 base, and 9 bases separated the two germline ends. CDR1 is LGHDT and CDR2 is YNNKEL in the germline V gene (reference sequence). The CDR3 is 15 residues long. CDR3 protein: CASSQQGGSNQPQHF. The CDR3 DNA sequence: TGTGCCAGCAGCCAACAAGGTGGCAGCAATCAGCCCCAGCATTTT.

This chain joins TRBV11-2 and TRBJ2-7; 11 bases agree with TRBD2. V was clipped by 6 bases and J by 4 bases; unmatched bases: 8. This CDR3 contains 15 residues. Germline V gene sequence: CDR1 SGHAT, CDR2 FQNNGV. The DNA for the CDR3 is TGTGCCAGCAGTTTTAGCGGGAGGGCCGGGTACGAGCAGTACTTC. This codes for CASSFSGRAGYEQYF.

The CDR3 reads CASSLGGRESYEQYF. As DNA, the CDR3 is TGTGCCAGCAGCTTAGGAGGCAGGGAATCCTACGAGCAGTACTTC. This chain connects TRBV7-9 to TRBJ2-7, with D maybe TRBD1 (5 bases). Germline V CDR1 and CDR2: SEHNR, FQNEAQ (reference sequence). The CDR3 totals 15 residues. V shed 1 base and J shed 1 base, with 11 bases lying between them.

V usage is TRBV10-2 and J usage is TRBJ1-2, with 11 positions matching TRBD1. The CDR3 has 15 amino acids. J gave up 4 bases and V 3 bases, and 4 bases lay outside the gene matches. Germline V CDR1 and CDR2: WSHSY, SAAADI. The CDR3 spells CASSDWTGGGYGYTF. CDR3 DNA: TGCGCCAGCAGTGACTGGACAGGGGGCGGCTATGGCTACACCTTC.